This TCR beta chain was captured in a study of Ad26.COV2.S vaccination and SARS-CoV-2 variants. In the case of this clone: No antigen is known for it. Other DNA variants within this sample encode the same CDR3.

Overall study findings and caveats: After vaccination, substantial breadth of spike-specific CD8+ and CD4+ responses was reported. Non-spike TCR breadth did not differ much between vaccine and placebo recipients. Vaccinated individuals (as opposed to placebo recipients) had higher spike-specific TCR breadth.

Clones were sequenced by immunoSEQ multiplex PCR, and TCRdb holds only the in-frame ones, with some missing. The sample holds 120,000 to 150,000 clones, about nine tenths seen once. CDR1 SGHRS and CDR2 YFSETQ come from the germline V gene. With 4 bases clipped from V and 2 bases from J, the junction kept 3 bases outside the gene matches. There are 14 residues in the CDR3. The sample in question was peripheral blood, obtained after recovery from COVID-19. This rearrangement joins TRBV5-1 to TRBJ1-5, with 7 nucleotides matching TRBD1. The TCR sequence derives from a human donor who had recovered from COVID-19. The CDR3 DNA sequence: TGCGCCAGCAGCCTAGGGACAGGCAATCAGCCCCAGCATTTT. This encodes CASSLGTGNQPQHF.